Each of the 26 T cell receptor beta chains below was sequenced from the same sample in a study of blood T cell repertoires in COVID-19. Assay used: immunoSEQ multiplex PCR; TCRdb lists only in-frame clones, some missing. Here the sample spans around 300,000 clones, around 90% being singletons. The sequenced sample was peripheral blood. These receptors were obtained from a man aged 45-65 years with acute or convalescent COVID-19.

The rearrangement links TRBV27 to TRBJ1-1, with 8 bases matching TRBD1. Unmatched junction bases numbered 5, after V lost 6 bases and J lost 5 bases. The CDR3 loop spans 13 amino acids. Germline assignment: CDR1 MNHEY and CDR2 SMNVEV (reference sequence). Here the CDR3 reads CASRPGGGTEAFF. CDR3 coding DNA: TGTGCCAGCAGGCCAGGGGGCGGTACTGAAGCTTTCTTT.

CDR3 nucleotides: TGCGCCAGCAGTCTCATATGGAGAGGGTACGAGCAGTACTTC. Translating it yields CASSLIWRGYEQYF. The chain has TRBV23-1 and TRBJ2-7; weak D call: TRBD2 (5 bases). TRBV23-1 is marked as an open reading frame, function uncertain. The CDR3 has 14 amino acids. The V and J ends lost 4 bases and 4 bases respectively, with 14 bases between them.

This clone is a singleton in its sample. The chain has TRBV23-1 and TRBJ2-2; perhaps TRBD2 as D (6 bases). TRBV23-1 is an open reading frame whose function is uncertain. V was cut by 0 bases and J by 5 bases, with 19 bases left in between. The CDR3 extends over 18 amino acids. CDR3 sequence: CASSQSGGGRACTGELFF. The CDR3 DNA follows: TGCGCCAGCAGTCAATCCGGGGGTGGACGAGCCTGTACCGGGGAGCTGTTTTTT.

This clone appeared once. This sequence joins TRBV9 and TRBJ2-7; D is perhaps TRBD1 (8 bases). V was cut by 0 bases and J by 3 bases, with 16 bases left in between. The germline CDR1 and CDR2 sequences are SGDLS and YYNGEE. There are 16 residues in the CDR3. The chain's CDR3 is CASSVGEGTGVYEQYF. CDR3 sequence (DNA): TGTGCCAGCAGCGTAGGGGAGGGGACAGGAGTCTACGAGCAGTACTTC.

V usage is TRBV14 and J usage is TRBJ1-1; 8 bases match TRBD1. CDR1 is SGHDN and CDR2 is FVKESK in the germline V gene. The CDR3 covers 12 residues. The trim removed 4 bases at V and 10 bases at J, leaving 5 bases unmatched. Here the CDR3 reads CASSPDRVPAFF. As DNA, the CDR3 is TGTGCCAGCAGCCCGGACAGGGTGCCAGCTTTCTTT.

At least ten counts were recorded for this clone. This chain links TRBV2 with TRBJ1-4; the D is unclear. V shed 2 bases and J shed 3 bases, with 7 bases lying between them. This CDR3 is 14 amino acids long. From germline, CDR1 is SNHLY and CDR2 FYNNEI. This CDR3 reads CASSEMASNEKLFF. The CDR3 bases are TGTGCCAGCAGTGAAATGGCTTCTAATGAAAAACTGTTTTTT.

Comments on this clone: At one end the junction does not follow the germline gene, possibly because of a read error. The chain couples TRBV7-7 to TRBJ2-5, with D possibly TRBD1 on 6 matching bases. Germline CDR1 SSHAT, CDR2 FNYEAQ (reference sequence). The CDR3 contains 15 residues. The CDR3 nucleotides read TGTGCTAGCAGCCAGACCCACACAGGGCGAGAGACCCAGTACTTC. Residues: CASSQTHTGRETQYF.

The chain employs TRBV10-3 and TRBJ2-5, with D possibly matching TRBD2 (6 bases). The CDR3 has 14 amino acids. The germline gives CDR1 ENHRY, CDR2 SYGVKD. Deletions cut 6 bases from V and 2 bases from J, with 13 bases between. DNA for the CDR3: TGTGCCATCAGCACGGAGGGGTGGCAAGAGACCCAGTACTTC. This sequence encodes CAISTEGWQETQYF.

The chain uses TRBV5-4 and TRBJ1-6; 10 nucleotides line up with TRBD1. Germline assignment: CDR1 SGHNT and CDR2 YYREEE (reference sequence). The CDR3 is 15 amino acids. The ends lost 4 bases at V and 9 bases at J; junction bases unmatched: 7. CDR3 DNA: TGTGCCAGCAGCGACGGGACAGGGGTAGCTTCACCCCTCCACTTT. Amino acids: CASSDGTGVASPLHF.

The gene calls are TRBV5-1 and TRBJ1-1; D is uncertain. CDR3 length: 13 amino acids. Germline-derived CDR1 and CDR2 are SGHRS and YFSETQ. V gave up 4 bases and J gave up 1 base, with 8 bases separating them. The CDR3 sequence is CASSLNRNTEAFF. In DNA, the CDR3 is TGCGCCAGCAGCCTCAACAGGAACACTGAAGCTTTCTTT.

This clone appeared a few times. The chain uses TRBV27 and TRBJ1-2; D is undetermined. Trimming left V 3 bases short and J 7 bases short, with 3 bases between. Per germline, CDR1 MNHEY and CDR2 SMNVEV (reference sequence). The CDR3 has 10 amino acids. The CDR3 is CASSFSGYTF. The CDR3 bases are TGTGCCAGCAGTTTCAGTGGCTACACCTTC.

This chain uses TRBV7-9 with TRBJ2-7; TRBD2 might be the D (7 bases). Germline CDR1 SEHNR, CDR2 FQNEAQ (reference sequence). The CDR3 has 16 amino acids. V lost 2 bases and J 0 bases, leaving 14 bases between the germline ends. CDR3 nucleotide sequence: TGTGCCAGCAGCTTACCCTACAGGGAGGGCTCCTACGAGCAGTACTTC. It is translated as CASSLPYREGSYEQYF.

The V call is TRBV3-1 (or the pseudogene TRBV3-2), the J call TRBJ1-6; D gene ambiguous. V was clipped by 1 base and J by 11 bases, with 9 bases between them. The CDR3 is made up of 13 amino acids. CDR1 LGHDT and CDR2 YNNKEL come from the germline V gene (reference sequence). The CDR3 DNA reads as TGTGCCAGCAGCCAAGCCGGCGGGACACCCCTCCACTTT. Amino acid sequence: CASSQAGGTPLHF.

The chain recombines TRBV2 with TRBJ1-1; a weak D match, TRBD1 (6 bases). Germline V gives CDR1 SNHLY, CDR2 FYNNEI. V was clipped by 6 bases and J by 6 bases, with 11 bases between them. The length of the CDR3 is 12 residues. The DNA for the CDR3 is TGTGCCAGCAGAGGTGGGGGCGCTGAAGCTTTCTTT. Translated: CASRGGGAEAFF.

The V call is TRBV20-1, the J call TRBJ1-2, with D unclear. The germline V gene has CDR1 DFQATT and CDR2 SNEGSKA (reference sequence). This CDR3 region has 14 residues. Trimming pared 6 bases from V and 0 bases from J, leaving 14 bases between. This CDR3 is CSASPESTNYGYTF. The CDR3 DNA sequence: TGCAGTGCCAGTCCCGAGTCCACTAACTATGGCTACACCTTC.

V usage is TRBV7-2 and J usage is TRBJ1-1, with 7 bases lining up with TRBD1. The CDR3 consists of 11 residues. The germline V gene encodes CDR1 SGHTA and CDR2 FQGNSA. Trimming at V came to 5 bases and at J to 11 bases, leaving 5 bases not matched to a gene. The CDR3 region is CASSQAGGAFF. DNA for the CDR3: TGTGCCAGCAGCCAGGCAGGGGGGGCTTTCTTT.

The chain uses TRBV28 and TRBJ1-6; TRBD1 matches at 7 bases. The V gene's germline CDR1 is MDHEN and CDR2 SYDVKM. V dropped 6 bases and J dropped 7; count of bases not matched to a gene: 6. The CDR3 runs 14 residues. CDR3 protein: CASRAGTANSPLHF. As DNA, the CDR3 is TGTGCCAGCAGGGCCGGGACAGCCAATTCACCCCTCCACTTT.

The chain employs TRBV14 and TRBJ2-2; 9 bases align to TRBD2. Unmatched junction bases numbered 12, after V lost 6 bases and J lost 1 base. Germline V gene data show CDR1 as SGHDN and CDR2 as FVKESK. The CDR3 extends over 18 amino acids. The DNA for the CDR3 is TGTGCCAGCAGGAAGAGTTCCCTAGCGGGGAAGAACACCGGGGAGCTGTTTTTT. Its protein product is CASRKSSLAGKNTGELFF.

The count of this clone is one. The V gene is TRBV5-1, the J gene TRBJ1-3, with 7 nucleotides matching TRBD1. V was pared by 6 bases and J by 0 bases, with 9 bases of the junction left unmatched. CDR1 is SGHRS, CDR2 YFSETQ, per germline. The CDR3 runs 16 residues. CDR3 residues: CASNQLPGGSGNTIYF. CDR3 sequence (DNA): TGCGCCAGCAACCAACTCCCAGGGGGCTCTGGAAACACCATATATTTT.

The rearrangement uses TRBV9 and TRBJ2-4; tentatively, D is TRBD2 (7 bases). Trimming took off 4 bases at V and 6 bases at J, with 14 bases between the two ends. Per the germline V gene, CDR1 is SGDLS and CDR2 is YYNGEE. The CDR3 covers 14 residues. As DNA, the CDR3 is TGTGCCAGCAGCCTTGGGGGGGCGGGAAACATTCAGTACTTC. Amino acid sequence: CASSLGGAGNIQYF.

The CDR3 is CASSILSGGRHNEQFF. The CDR3 region has the DNA TGTGCCAGTAGTATCCTTAGCGGGGGCCGGCACAATGAGCAGTTCTTC. This chain uses TRBV19 with TRBJ2-1; 9 bases fit TRBD2. V gave up 3 bases and J gave up 5 bases; unmatched junction bases: 8. The CDR3 totals 16 residues. Germline V gene lookup returns CDR1 LNHDA and CDR2 SQIVND (reference sequence).

V and J are TRBV15 and TRBJ2-5, with D possibly being TRBD2 (7 bases). V lost 1 base and J 4 bases, leaving 19 bases between the germline ends. This CDR3 spans 17 amino acids. Germline V gene sequence: CDR1 LNHNV, CDR2 YYDKDF (reference sequence). CDR3 sequence: CATSRGTGARGVETQYF. CDR3 DNA sequence: TGTGCCACCAGCAGAGGCACGGGGGCACGGGGGGTAGAGACCCAGTACTTC.

This chain uses TRBV7-6 with TRBJ2-7, with TRBD1 identical over 8 bases. Germline CDR1 reads SGHVS; CDR2 reads FNYEAQ. V shed 2 bases and J 6 bases; nucleotides not matched to a gene: 18. CDR3 length: 18 amino acids. CDR3 region: CASSLIRDRRNRVGEQYF. The CDR3 DNA sequence: TGTGCCAGCAGCTTAATCCGGGACAGGCGGAACCGGGTTGGCGAGCAGTACTTC.

The chain has TRBV5-4 and TRBJ2-7, with TRBD1 matching 7 bases. This CDR3 comprises 14 residues. The V segment lost 3 bases and the J segment 4 bases; nucleotides outside the gene matches: 7. Germline V gene lookup returns CDR1 SGHNT and CDR2 YYREEE (reference sequence). The CDR3 spells CASSSDRVVYEQYF. Written as DNA, the CDR3 is TGTGCCAGCAGCTCTGACAGGGTGGTTTACGAGCAGTACTTC.

This chain links TRBV19 with TRBJ1-1; a possible D gene is TRBD1 (5 bases). V was cut by 8 bases and J by 5 bases, with 18 bases left in between. The CDR3 is 14 residues long. In germline, CDR1 is LNHDA, CDR2 SQIVND (reference sequence). CDR3 region: CASSSGARWTEAFF. In DNA, the CDR3 is TGTGCCAGTTCTAGCGGGGCGCGATGGACTGAAGCTTTCTTT.

This rearrangement joins TRBV6-5 to TRBJ2-5, with D possibly TRBD1 on 5 matching bases. V was pared by 8 bases and J by 7 bases, with 14 bases between. CDR3 length equals 12 residues. Per the germline V gene, CDR1 is MNHEY and CDR2 is SVGAGI. The DNA for the CDR3 is TGTGCCAGCTTGACAGCCACCGGGACCCAGTACTTC. Its translation is CASLTATGTQYF.